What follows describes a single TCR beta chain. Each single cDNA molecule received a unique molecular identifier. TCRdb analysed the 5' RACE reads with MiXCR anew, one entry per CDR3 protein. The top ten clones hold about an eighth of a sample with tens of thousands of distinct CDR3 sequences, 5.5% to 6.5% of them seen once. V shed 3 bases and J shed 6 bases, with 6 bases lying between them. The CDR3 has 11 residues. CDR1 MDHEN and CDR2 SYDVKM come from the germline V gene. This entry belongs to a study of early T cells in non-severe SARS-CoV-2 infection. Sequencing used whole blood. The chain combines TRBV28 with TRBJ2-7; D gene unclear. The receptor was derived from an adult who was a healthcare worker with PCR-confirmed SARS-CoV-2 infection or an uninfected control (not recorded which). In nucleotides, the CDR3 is TGTGCCAGCAGTTTCCTCTCCGAGCAGTACTTC. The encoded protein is CASSFLSEQYF.